This TCR beta chain came from a study of blood T cell repertoires in COVID-19. On the study more broadly: Both acute and convalescent COVID-19 samples were obtained from the United States, Italy and Spain. T cells, B-cell-depleted T cells, or PBMCs provided the cDNA or gDNA that served as material.

Deletions cut 0 bases from V and 7 bases from J, with 19 bases between. The CDR3 has 17 residues. Germline lookup yields CDR1 LGHNT and CDR2 FRNRAP. Original analysis: Amplification with reference gene primers provided the estimates of nucleated cell counts. TCRdb's copy holds only in-frame clones and misses some; the assay was immunoSEQ multiplex PCR. Clonal size and the V and J genes are those of that table, whereas D and trimming came from the DNA. The repertoire holds around 200,000 clones, with roughly 88% as singletons. The sample comprised peripheral blood. The clonotype comes from a woman over 75 with acute or convalescent COVID-19. The chain carries TRBV12-5 and TRBJ2-1; perhaps TRBD2 as D (6 bases). The CDR3 loop is CASGLVLEGGIGNEQFF. CDR3 nucleotide sequence: TGTGCTAGTGGTTTGGTCCTAGAGGGCGGGATTGGGAATGAGCAGTTCTTC.